A single sample gave rise to the 19 T cell receptor beta chains below, sequenced in a study of blood T cell repertoires in COVID-19 (dated by TCRdb to the early 2020s). Libraries were made using the immunoSEQ multiplex PCR assay. TCRdb limited this immuneACCESS table to in-frame rearrangements with V and J called. A share of clones is missing; checked studies link under half to unresolved V genes, and the rest is unexplained. This sample has around 59,000 clones in its table, and around 84% of those were observed once. The ten biggest clones cover 5.5% to 7.5% of the sample. Sequencing was done on a sample of peripheral blood. The receptors shown here come from a man in his 60s with acute or convalescent COVID-19.

The V gene is TRBV2, the J gene TRBJ2-3; 7 bases map to TRBD2. Germline CDR1 and CDR2: SNHLY and FYNNEI. V lost 7 bases and J lost 4; bases outside the gene matches: 11. This CDR3 comprises 15 residues. In DNA, the CDR3 is TGTGCCAGCACCCACCTCACTAGCGTGCCAGATACGCAGTATTTT. Translated, it gives CASTHLTSVPDTQYF. Supplemented by reference TRBV2 and TRBJ2-3, the full variable domain reads EPEVTQTPSHQVTQMGQEVILRCVPISNHLYFYWYRQILGQKVEFLVSFYNNEISEKSEIFDDQFSVERPDGSNFTLKIRSTKLEDSAMYFCASTHLTSVPDTQYFGPGTRLTVL.

The chain is built from TRBV11-2 and TRBJ2-7; D not resolved. The CDR3 covers 14 residues. Per germline, CDR1 SGHAT and CDR2 FQNNGV. Trimming removed 2 bases from V and 2 bases from J, with 10 bases in between. The CDR3 DNA follows: TGTGCCAGCAGCTTATACACGGGTGCCTACGAGCAGTACTTC. It yields the protein CASSLYTGAYEQYF.

The chain links TRBV21-1 to TRBJ1-5; the table's D gene call, TRBD1, was not cross checked with the DNA. TRBV21-1 is annotated as a pseudogene. The CDR3 runs 17 residues. For the CDR3, the DNA is TGTGCCAGCAGCAAATGGGACAGGGGTGGGTGGAATCAGCCCCAGCATTTT. It translates to CASSKWDRGGWNQPQHF.

V usage is TRBV6-1 and J usage is TRBJ2-2; 12 nucleotides align to TRBD2. V gave up 6 bases and J gave up 4 bases; unmatched junction bases: 6. The CDR3 spans 16 residues. The germline gives CDR1 MNHNS, CDR2 SASEGT. CDR3 in DNA: TGTGCCAGCAGGGAACTAGCGGGGGGCCCCACCGGGGAGCTGTTTTTT. It is translated as CASRELAGGPTGELFF.

The genes are TRBV29-1 and TRBJ2-3; TRBD2 might be the D (6 bases). The CDR3 has 13 amino acids. The V gene's germline CDR1 is SQVTM and CDR2 ANQGSEA. Trimming cost V 4 bases and J 6 bases, with 14 bases left between them. The CDR3 DNA reads TGCAGCGTTGGCTGGAGGGGAGCCGATACGCAGTATTTT. Its translation is CSVGWRGADTQYF.

The chain couples TRBV5-1 to TRBJ2-1; 9 nucleotides match TRBD2. CDR1 SGHRS and CDR2 YFSETQ come from the germline V gene. The V segment lost 0 bases and the J segment 10 bases; nucleotides outside the gene matches: 5. The length of the CDR3 is 14 residues. The CDR3 loop reads CASSLAAGGREQFF. DNA for the CDR3: TGCGCCAGCAGCTTGGCTGCGGGGGGGCGAGAGCAGTTCTTC.

The chain recombines TRBV7-2 with TRBJ2-1; D is uncertain. The V end was cut by 1 base, the J end by 3 bases, with 13 bases between. The CDR3 extends over 16 amino acids. Germline V gene sequence: CDR1 SGHTA, CDR2 FQGNSA. CDR3 DNA: TGTGCCAGCAGCTTAGATCCCTCACGGGTCTACAATGAGCAGTTCTTC. Its protein product is CASSLDPSRVYNEQFF.

This chain links TRBV19 with TRBJ1-4; tentatively, D is TRBD1 (6 bases). CDR3 length equals 17 residues. Germline values: CDR1 LNHDA, CDR2 SQIVND (reference sequence). V gave up 4 bases and J gave up 4 bases, with 19 bases separating them. The CDR3 region is CASSRHPPGQLNEKLFF. In DNA form, the CDR3 reads TGTGCCAGTAGTAGACACCCTCCCGGACAGCTTAATGAAAAACTGTTTTTT.

The chain uses TRBV18 and TRBJ2-1; maybe TRBD1 (5 bases). This CDR3 region has 15 residues. The germline V gene has CDR1 KGHSH and CDR2 LQKENI. Trimming cost V 3 bases and J 4 bases, with 13 bases left between them. This CDR3 reads CASSPGHGLYNEQFF. Written as DNA, the CDR3 is TGTGCCAGCTCACCTGGACACGGCTTATACAATGAGCAGTTCTTC.

This chain links TRBV30 with TRBJ2-4; 11 nucleotides match TRBD2. The CDR3 loop spans 15 amino acids. CDR1 is GTSNPN and CDR2 is SVGIG in the germline V gene (reference sequence). V lost 0 bases, J lost 7 bases, and 5 bases stayed unmatched. CDR3 in amino acids: CAWSVLAGGPNIQYF. As DNA, the CDR3 is TGTGCCTGGAGTGTATTAGCGGGGGGGCCGAACATTCAGTACTTC.

This chain connects TRBV19 to TRBJ2-1; D is undetermined. CDR1 and CDR2 (germline): LNHDA, SQIVND (reference sequence). The CDR3 extends over 11 amino acids. The ends were cut back, 7 bases at V and 8 bases at J, with 9 bases in the middle. In nucleotides, the CDR3 is TGTGCCAGTAATTCCCGTCATGAGCAGTTCTTC. Translation gives CASNSRHEQFF.

The sample holds a few counts of this clone. V gene TRBV6-6 combines with J gene TRBJ1-3; D is unclear. The germline CDR1 and CDR2 sequences are MNHNY and SVGAGI (reference sequence). Trimming stripped 2 bases from V and 7 bases from J, with 9 bases between. The CDR3 runs 13 residues. The CDR3, as DNA: TGTGCCAGCAGTTACACCACTCGGAACACCATATATTTT. Protein sequence: CASSYTTRNTIYF.

Here the CDR3 reads CSVGGLQETQYF. The DNA of the CDR3 is TGCAGCGTTGGTGGGCTCCAAGAGACCCAGTACTTC. This chain uses TRBV29-1 with TRBJ2-5; D remains ambiguous. V was shortened by 4 bases and J by 1 base, with 7 bases between the two germline ends. This CDR3 spans 12 amino acids. CDR1 SQVTM and CDR2 ANQGSEA come from the germline V gene.

A remark on this clone: One junction end does not reproduce the germline sequence, and a read error may be involved. V is TRBV4-2 and J is TRBJ2-2, with D perhaps TRBD1 (5 bases). Per the germline V gene, CDR1 is LGHNA and CDR2 is YNFKEQ. There are 13 residues in the CDR3. DNA for the CDR3: TGTACCAGCAGCCAAGGGGCCACCGGGGAGCTGTTTTTT. The encoded protein is CTSSQGATGELFF.

The chain recombines TRBV30 with TRBJ2-1; 7 nucleotides align to TRBD1. CDR1 GTSNPN and CDR2 SVGIG come from the germline V gene (reference sequence). The V segment lost 1 base and the J segment 7 bases; nucleotides outside the gene matches: 7. The CDR3 contains 14 residues. DNA for the CDR3: TGTGCCTGGAGTGACAGGGGCTTGCGGAATGAGCAGTTCTTC. It encodes CAWSDRGLRNEQFF.

The chain employs TRBV19 and TRBJ2-6, with D perhaps matching TRBD1 (5 bases). CDR3 size: 16 residues. Germline CDR1 is LNHDA and CDR2 is SQIVND (reference sequence). Trimming stripped 5 bases from V and 0 bases from J, with 11 bases between. The CDR3 sequence: CASSLWGVSGANVLTF. The CDR3 coding sequence is TGTGCCAGTAGTCTATGGGGCGTCTCTGGGGCCAACGTCCTGACTTTC.

This clone has just a few counts. This chain joins TRBV2 and TRBJ2-1; TRBD1 agrees at 7 bases. The CDR3 is 15 residues long. V shed 4 bases, J shed 9 bases, and the junction held 12 bases outside the gene matches. CDR1 and CDR2 from the germline V gene are SNHLY and FYNNEI. The CDR3 DNA is TGTGCCAGCAGTGGAGACAGGGTTGGTTCTGGTGAGCAGTTCTTC. This translates into CASSGDRVGSGEQFF.

This clone was detected once. The chain is built from TRBV30 and TRBJ1-6; D uncertain. Germline-derived CDR1 and CDR2 are GTSNPN and SVGIG (reference sequence). The CDR3 totals 14 residues. The CDR3, as DNA: TGTGCTTTACTCCCCCGGGACTATAATTCACCCCTCCACTTT. Encoded protein: CALLPRDYNSPLHF.

This clone was counted once. The chain has TRBV20-1 and TRBJ1-2, with no clear D. This CDR3 has 11 amino acids. Looked up from germline, CDR1 is DFQATT and CDR2 is SNEGSKA (reference sequence). V was cut by 6 bases and J by 4 bases, with 9 bases left in between. CDR3 amino acids: CSAPTPYGYTF. CDR3 nucleotides: TGCAGTGCCCCTACCCCCTATGGCTACACCTTC.